One sample yielded the 32 T cell receptor beta chains listed below, sequenced in a study of blood T cell repertoires in COVID-19. Clones were sequenced by immunoSEQ multiplex PCR, and TCRdb holds only the in-frame ones, with some missing. The sample includes more than 95,000 clones, approximately 80% of them seen just once. Sequencing input: peripheral blood. The receptors were gathered from a man aged 35 to 55 with active or convalescent COVID-19.

V usage is TRBV19 and J usage is TRBJ2-1, with TRBD1 as a possible D gene (6 bases). The ends were cut back, 7 bases at V and 10 bases at J, with 17 bases in the middle. Germline loops: CDR1 LNHDA, CDR2 SQIVND (reference sequence). The CDR3 totals 13 residues. This CDR3 reads CASTGWGLVEQFF. The CDR3 DNA reads TGTGCCAGTACCGGCTGGGGGCTGGTGGAGCAGTTCTTC.

This clone came up a few times. V gene TRBV2 combines with J gene TRBJ1-6; 8 bases align to TRBD1. V was pared by 6 bases and J by 9 bases, with 13 bases of the junction left unmatched. Per germline, CDR1 SNHLY and CDR2 FYNNEI. The CDR3 runs to 16 residues. This chain's CDR3 is CASRGAGTGWASPLHF. The CDR3 region has the DNA TGTGCCAGCAGAGGGGCCGGGACAGGCTGGGCTTCACCCCTCCACTTT.

The genes are TRBV6-6 and TRBJ1-5, with TRBD1 matching over 9 bases. This CDR3 comprises 15 residues. J was trimmed by 7 bases and V by 2 bases; bases with no gene match: 6. Germline V gene data show CDR1 as MNHNY and CDR2 as SVGAGI (reference sequence). In DNA form, the CDR3 reads TGTGCCAGCAGTTACCAAACAGGGGGCGGACAGCCCCAGCATTTT. This gives the protein CASSYQTGGGQPQHF.

The chain employs TRBV2 and TRBJ2-3, with 13 bases aligning to TRBD2. J was trimmed by 6 bases and V by 5 bases; bases with no gene match: 5. Per the germline V gene, CDR1 is SNHLY and CDR2 is FYNNEI. The CDR3 consists of 15 residues. The CDR3 DNA sequence: TGTGCCAGCAGTCCACTAGCGGGAGGGGGGGATACGCAGTATTTT. Its translation is CASSPLAGGGDTQYF.

V usage is TRBV4-1 and J usage is TRBJ1-1, with unresolved D. Trimming left V 0 bases short and J 0 bases short, with 5 bases between. Germline assignment: CDR1 MGHRA and CDR2 YSYEKL. The length of the CDR3 is 14 residues. The CDR3 bases are TGCGCCAGCAGCCAAGAGGAGGTGAACACTGAAGCTTTCTTT. This gives the protein CASSQEEVNTEAFF.

This clone was seen more than once but under ten times. J is TRBJ1-2 and V is TRBV7-2, with unresolved D. CDR1 is SGHTA and CDR2 is FQGNSA in the germline V gene. V shed 1 base and J shed 4 bases, with 7 bases lying between them. The CDR3 is 13 amino acids. The CDR3 coding sequence is TGTGCCAGCAGCTTAGGGTTCGGCTATGGCTACACCTTC. Amino acid sequence: CASSLGFGYGYTF.

Notes on this clone: Different DNA sequences within this sample yield the same CDR3. V is TRBV20-1 and J is TRBJ1-1, with TRBD1 matching 7 bases. CDR1 is DFQATT, CDR2 SNEGSKA, per germline (reference sequence). The CDR3 is made up of 10 amino acids. V gave up 5 bases and J gave up 11 bases; unmatched junction bases: 5. In nucleotides, the CDR3 is TGCAGTGCTCGACAGGGTGGGGCTTTCTTT. This codes for CSARQGGAFF.

The chain uses TRBV7-9 and TRBJ1-2; 7 positions match TRBD1. Germline CDR1 reads SEHNR; CDR2 reads FQNEAQ (reference sequence). The CDR3 is made up of 14 amino acids. V lost 5 bases, J lost 9 bases, and 12 bases stayed unmatched. The CDR3 region is CASSHRDRAMSYTF. The DNA for the CDR3 is TGTGCCAGCAGCCACAGGGACAGAGCGATGAGCTACACCTTC.

The rearrangement joins TRBV9 to TRBJ1-4; tentatively, D is TRBD1 (5 bases). The CDR3 extends over 16 amino acids. Germline CDR1 SGDLS, CDR2 YYNGEE. Trimming removed 5 bases from V and 7 bases from J, with 21 bases in between. The CDR3 loop is CASSESRPLGGEKLFF. CDR3 coding DNA: TGTGCCAGCAGTGAATCTCGACCATTGGGGGGTGAAAAACTGTTTTTT.

The chain carries TRBV2 and TRBJ2-7, with TRBD1 identical over 11 bases. V trimming: 7 bases; J trimming: 3 bases; junction bases outside the gene matches: 11. CDR3 length: 16 residues. Germline loops: CDR1 SNHLY, CDR2 FYNNEI. The CDR3 reads CASIEGRGTGGYEQYF. CDR3 nucleotide sequence: TGTGCCAGCATCGAGGGGCGGGGGACAGGGGGCTACGAGCAGTACTTC.

The chain links TRBV6-5 to TRBJ1-6; 9 positions match TRBD1. The CDR3 is made up of 15 amino acids. Germline V gene sequence: CDR1 MNHEY, CDR2 SVGAGI. Germline trimming cut 8 bases from V and 8 bases from J; bases unmatched to any gene: 10. CDR3 sequence reads: CASRTGVQGDSPLHF. The DNA for the CDR3 is TGTGCCAGCCGGACAGGGGTGCAGGGTGATTCACCCCTCCACTTT.

This clone was detected a few times. J is TRBJ2-2 and V is TRBV4-1; 7 bases agree with TRBD2. The CDR3 is made up of 16 amino acids. Germline values: CDR1 MGHRA, CDR2 YSYEKL. The V gene end was trimmed by 3 bases and the J gene end by 3 bases; junction bases not matched to a gene: 7. CDR3 DNA: TGCGCCAGCAGCCAGATCGGGGGGACCGACACCGGGGAGCTGTTTTTT. It encodes CASSQIGGTDTGELFF.

This chain uses TRBV2 with TRBJ1-1; the D gene is possibly TRBD1 (6 bases). Per germline, CDR1 SNHLY and CDR2 FYNNEI. The CDR3 totals 12 residues. The germline V and J ends were trimmed by 9 bases and 5 bases, with 13 bases remaining between them. The CDR3 nucleotides read TGTGCCAGGAGCAGGGGCGGGACTGAAGCTTTCTTT. Its translation is CARSRGGTEAFF.

This clone was picked up a small number of times. The J gene is TRBJ1-1, the V gene TRBV2; 8 bases align to TRBD1. V lost 4 bases to trimming and J lost 2 bases; unmatched junction nucleotides: 6. The CDR3 spans 15 residues. Germline loops: CDR1 SNHLY, CDR2 FYNNEI. CDR3: CASSGEGQDNTEAFF. CDR3 coding DNA: TGTGCCAGCAGTGGAGAGGGACAGGATAACACTGAAGCTTTCTTT.

This sequence joins TRBV15 and TRBJ1-5, with unresolved D. The CDR3 runs to 14 residues. With 1 base removed from V and 7 bases from J, the gap between germline ends came to 11 bases. Germline CDR1 reads LNHNV; CDR2 reads YYDKDF (reference sequence). CDR3 DNA: TGTGCCACCAGCAGAGGGGAGGAGGGACAGCCCCAGCATTTT. The encoded protein is CATSRGEEGQPQHF.

In its sample, this clone was seen a few times. This sequence joins TRBV29-1 and TRBJ2-7, with unresolved D. The germline gives CDR1 SQVTM, CDR2 ANQGSEA. This CDR3 is built from 11 residues. Trimming removed 6 bases from V and 7 bases from J, with 13 bases in between. CDR3 region: CSVLAASEQYF. CDR3 in DNA: TGCAGCGTCTTGGCGGCTTCAGAGCAGTACTTC.

The chain is built from TRBV30 and TRBJ2-2; no reliable D call. This CDR3 contains 14 residues. V was shortened by 4 bases and J by 0 bases, with 9 bases between the two germline ends. Germline V gives CDR1 GTSNPN, CDR2 SVGIG (reference sequence). The CDR3 DNA is TGTGCCTGGACAGGTTTTTCGAACACCGGGGAGCTGTTTTTT. It translates to CAWTGFSNTGELFF.

The chain recombines TRBV4-2 with TRBJ1-3, with TRBD1 identical over 7 bases. The junction had 11 bases not matched to a gene; V was cut back by 2 bases and J by 4 bases. Germline-derived CDR1 and CDR2 are LGHNA and YNFKEQ. The CDR3 spans 17 residues. The CDR3 spells CASSQSLGQVAGNTIYF. The CDR3 DNA sequence: TGTGCCAGCAGCCAAAGCCTCGGACAGGTGGCGGGAAACACCATATATTTT.

This chain links TRBV3-1 (or the pseudogene TRBV3-2) with TRBJ2-7; a weak D match, TRBD1 (5 bases). V gave up 4 bases and J gave up 3 bases, with 13 bases separating them. Germline CDR1 and CDR2: LGHDT and YNNKEL (reference sequence). CDR3 length: 14 amino acids. The chain's CDR3 is CASSPRAPGYEQYF. The DNA of the CDR3 is TGTGCCAGCAGCCCCAGGGCCCCGGGCTACGAGCAGTACTTC.

This clone was picked up a small number of times. V gene TRBV6-5 combines with J gene TRBJ2-7; D is unclear. Trimming stripped 4 bases from V and 3 bases from J, with 19 bases between. This CDR3 contains 16 residues. CDR1 and CDR2 from the germline V gene are MNHEY and SVGAGI. This chain's CDR3 is CASSSTQASRRYEQYF. CDR3 in DNA: TGTGCCAGCAGTTCTACTCAGGCCAGTCGCCGCTACGAGCAGTACTTC.

V and J are TRBV28 and TRBJ1-2; the D gene is possibly TRBD1 (6 bases). V lost 6 bases, J lost 8 bases, and 19 bases lay in between. This CDR3 region has 14 residues. Germline-derived CDR1 and CDR2 are MDHEN and SYDVKM. The CDR3 sequence: CASSIQMTGHGYTF. The CDR3 coding sequence is TGTGCCAGCAGCATCCAGATGACAGGTCACGGCTACACCTTC.

V gene TRBV28 combines with J gene TRBJ2-7, with TRBD1 identical over 7 bases. With V trimmed by 4 bases and J by 5 bases, 17 bases remained unmatched. Germline V gene sequence: CDR1 MDHEN, CDR2 SYDVKM. This CDR3 has 17 amino acids. The CDR3 here is CASSWGPDREREDEQYF. The CDR3 region has the DNA TGTGCCAGCAGTTGGGGCCCAGACAGGGAGAGAGAGGACGAGCAGTACTTC.

This clone was detected once. V is TRBV4-1 and J is TRBJ1-5; weak D call: TRBD1 (5 bases). V gave up 3 bases and J gave up 3 bases, with 6 bases separating them. The germline gives CDR1 MGHRA, CDR2 YSYEKL. The CDR3 runs to 13 residues. CDR3 in amino acids: CASSQGLNQPQHF. The DNA for the CDR3 is TGCGCCAGCAGCCAGGGGCTCAATCAGCCCCAGCATTTT.

The count of this clone is one. The chain uses TRBV27 and TRBJ1-2; the D gene is possibly TRBD1 (6 bases). V shed 0 bases and J shed 5 bases, with 13 bases lying between them. CDR1 and CDR2 from the germline V gene are MNHEY and SMNVEV (reference sequence). The CDR3 loop spans 15 amino acids. CDR3 coding DNA: TGTGCCAGCAGTTTATCGATTGGGGGGGCTTATGGCTACACCTTC. Translated, it gives CASSLSIGGAYGYTF.

The chain links TRBV19 to TRBJ1-2, with D possibly matching TRBD1 (6 bases). V was clipped by 5 bases and J by 7 bases, with 11 bases between them. The CDR3 runs 12 residues. Germline assignment: CDR1 LNHDA and CDR2 SQIVND (reference sequence). The CDR3: CASSLRQVGYTF. The CDR3 region has the DNA TGTGCCAGTAGTCTACGACAGGTTGGCTACACCTTC.

The chain combines TRBV27 with TRBJ1-2, with D tentatively TRBD1 (6 bases). Germline V lookup: CDR1 MNHEY, CDR2 SMNVEV (reference sequence). The V end lost 3 bases, the J end lost 5 bases, and 10 bases lay between the germline ends. The CDR3 contains 13 residues. The CDR3 bases are TGTGCCAGCAGTTTTGGTACAGGGTATGGCTACACCTTC. This sequence encodes CASSFGTGYGYTF.

This clone occurred a few times. The chain combines TRBV30 with TRBJ1-5; 7 nucleotides align to TRBD1. The germline V gene encodes CDR1 GTSNPN and CDR2 SVGIG (reference sequence). The CDR3 sequence is 16 residues long. V lost 2 bases to trimming and J lost 0 bases; unmatched junction nucleotides: 7. The CDR3 bases are TGTGCCTGGAGTTTTACAGGGGTTACTAGCAATCAGCCCCAGCATTTT. It yields the protein CAWSFTGVTSNQPQHF.

This chain joins TRBV5-6 and TRBJ1-3; TRBD1 matches at 9 bases. CDR3 length equals 16 residues. The germline gives CDR1 SGHDT, CDR2 YYEEEE. V was clipped by 4 bases and J by 3 bases; unmatched bases: 8. In DNA, the CDR3 is TGTGCCAGCAGCCTAGGAGGGACAGGGAGTGGAAACACCATATATTTT. The encoded protein is CASSLGGTGSGNTIYF.

There are many counts of this clone. The CDR3 loop is CASSFRDRESEQFF. In nucleotides, the CDR3 is TGTGCCAGCAGTTTCCGGGACAGGGAGAGTGAGCAGTTCTTC. The chain has TRBV7-9 and TRBJ2-1; 9 nucleotides align to TRBD1. With 6 bases clipped from V and 9 bases from J, the junction kept 9 bases outside the gene matches. Germline V gives CDR1 SEHNR, CDR2 FQNEAQ (reference sequence). The CDR3 spans 14 residues.

This clone has more than one count but fewer than ten. This rearrangement joins TRBV6-6 to TRBJ2-2; 10 nucleotides align to TRBD2. Germline V gene lookup returns CDR1 MNHNY and CDR2 SVGAGI (reference sequence). Trimming cost V 5 bases and J 5 bases; bases outside gene matches: 23. CDR3 size: 21 residues. The CDR3 loop is CASSPGRRRGSGRADTGELFF. CDR3 sequence (DNA): TGTGCCAGCAGTCCCGGACGCCGGCGAGGCAGCGGGAGGGCCGATACCGGGGAGCTGTTTTTT.

The chain is built from TRBV4-3 and TRBJ1-6; D remains unclear. The CDR3 covers 14 residues. Germline CDR1 reads LGHNA; CDR2 reads YSLEER. Trimming left V 3 bases short and J 6 bases short, with 9 bases between. CDR3 loop: CASSHPQPNSPLHF. Here the CDR3 DNA reads TGCGCCAGCAGCCATCCACAGCCTAATTCACCCCTCCACTTT.

The CDR3 DNA is TGTGCCAGCAGCCAACCCCCGGTGGAAGCTTTCTTT. Translating gives CASSQPPVEAFF. The chain is built from TRBV7-2 and TRBJ1-1; D not resolved. The germline V gene has CDR1 SGHTA and CDR2 FQGNSA. Trimming stripped 5 bases from V and 8 bases from J, with 12 bases between. This CDR3 has 12 amino acids. Drawing the rest from reference TRBV7-2 and TRBJ1-1, the complete variable domain is GAGVSQSPSNKVTEKGKDVELRCDPISGHTALYWYRQSLGQGLEFLIYFQGNSAPDKSGLPSDRFSAERTGGSVSTLTIQRTQQEDSAVYLCASSQPPVEAFFGQGTRLTVV.